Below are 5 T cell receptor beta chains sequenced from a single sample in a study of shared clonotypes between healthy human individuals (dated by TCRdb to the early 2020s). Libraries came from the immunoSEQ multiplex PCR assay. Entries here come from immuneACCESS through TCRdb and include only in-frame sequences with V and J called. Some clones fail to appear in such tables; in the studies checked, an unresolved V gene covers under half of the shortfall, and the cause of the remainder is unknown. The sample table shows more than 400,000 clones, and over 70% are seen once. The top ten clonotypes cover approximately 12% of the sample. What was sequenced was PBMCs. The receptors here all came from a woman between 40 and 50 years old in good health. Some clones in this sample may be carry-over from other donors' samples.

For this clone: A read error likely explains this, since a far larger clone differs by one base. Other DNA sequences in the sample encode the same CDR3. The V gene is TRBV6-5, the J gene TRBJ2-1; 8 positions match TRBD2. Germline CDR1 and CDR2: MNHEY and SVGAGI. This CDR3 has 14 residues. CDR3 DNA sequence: TGTGCAAGCAGATTTAGCGGGACCTACAATGAGCAGTTCTTC. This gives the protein CASRFSGTYNEQFF.

The CDR3 region is CASSWSLESYNEQFF. For the CDR3, the DNA is TGTGCCAGCAGCTGGTCACTAGAATCCTACAATGAGCAGTTCTTC. This chain connects TRBV5-4 to TRBJ2-1; a weak D match, TRBD2 (5 bases). Per germline, CDR1 SGHNT and CDR2 YYREEE (reference sequence). The CDR3 spans 15 residues. Trimming took off 3 bases at V and 1 base at J, with 11 bases between the two ends.

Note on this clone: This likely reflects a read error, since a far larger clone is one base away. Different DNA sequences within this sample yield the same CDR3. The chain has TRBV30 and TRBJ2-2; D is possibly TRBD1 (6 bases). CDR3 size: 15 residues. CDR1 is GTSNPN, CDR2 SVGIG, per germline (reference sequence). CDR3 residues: CAWSVKPRDTGELFF. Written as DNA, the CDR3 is TGTGCCTGGAGTGTAAAACCCCGGGACACCGGTGAGCTGTTTTTT.

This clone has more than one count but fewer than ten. As DNA, the CDR3 is TGTGCCAGCTCACCGGCGCCAGGACAGGGGATCGGTGGCTACACCTTC. Amino acids: CASSPAPGQGIGGYTF. The rearrangement links TRBV18 to TRBJ1-2; 9 bases map to TRBD1. J lost 7 bases, V lost 3 bases, and 12 bases had no gene match. The CDR3 contains 16 residues. Germline V gives CDR1 KGHSH, CDR2 LQKENI.

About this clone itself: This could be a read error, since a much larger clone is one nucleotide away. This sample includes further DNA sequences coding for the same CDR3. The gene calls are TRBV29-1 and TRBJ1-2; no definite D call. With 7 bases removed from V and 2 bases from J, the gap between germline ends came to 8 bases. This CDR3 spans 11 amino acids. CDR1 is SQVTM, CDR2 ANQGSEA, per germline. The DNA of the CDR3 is TGCAGCGAGTCACCAAACTATGGCTACACCTTC. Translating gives CSESPNYGYTF.